This T cell receptor beta chain comes out of a study of blood T cell repertoires in COVID-19. Sequenced by immunoSEQ multiplex PCR; TCRdb stores in-frame clones only, minus some. The table records approximately 250,000 clones, over 75% of them present only once. V was pared by 2 bases and J by 2 bases, with 7 bases of the junction left unmatched. The CDR3 spans 16 residues. Per the germline V gene, CDR1 is MNHEY and CDR2 is SVGEGT. The sequence was collected from a human donor in a cohort sampled during active COVID-19. The chain has TRBV6-2 or TRBV6-3 and TRBJ2-3, with 7 bases fitting TRBD2. Material: peripheral blood. The CDR3 loop is CASSYRRRGITDTQYF. CDR3 coding DNA: TGTGCCAGCAGTTACCGGCGGCGGGGGATCACAGATACGCAGTATTTT.